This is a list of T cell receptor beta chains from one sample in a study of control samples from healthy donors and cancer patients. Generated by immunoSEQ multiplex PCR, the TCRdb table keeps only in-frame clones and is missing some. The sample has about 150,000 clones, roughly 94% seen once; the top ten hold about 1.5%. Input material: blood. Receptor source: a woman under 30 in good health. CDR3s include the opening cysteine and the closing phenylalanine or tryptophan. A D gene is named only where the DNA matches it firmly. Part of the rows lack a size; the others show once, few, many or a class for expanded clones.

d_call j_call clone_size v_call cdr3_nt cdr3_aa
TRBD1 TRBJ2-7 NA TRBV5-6 TGTGCCAGCAGCGAGGGACAGGGGCTCTACGAGCAGTACTTC CASSEGQGLYEQYF
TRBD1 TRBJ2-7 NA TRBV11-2 TGTGCCAGCAGCCAGGGACAGGGGGGCACCTACGAGCAGTACTTC CASSQGQGGTYEQYF
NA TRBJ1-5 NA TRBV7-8 TGTGCCAGCAGCGCTACCCTCCGGGACGGCCTTAATTTT CASSATLRDGLNF
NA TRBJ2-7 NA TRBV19 TGTGCCAGTAGCCCCTCCAGGGGCAGCGATTACGAGCAGTACTTC CASSPSRGSDYEQYF
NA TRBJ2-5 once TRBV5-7 TGTGCCAGCAGCTTGTTATGGGGCACGATGATGGAGACCCAGTACTTC CASSLLWGTMMETQYF
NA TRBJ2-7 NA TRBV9 TGTGCCAGCAGCTCGACAGGTTACCGCTACGAGCAGTACTTC CASSSTGYRYEQYF
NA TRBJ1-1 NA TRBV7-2 TGTGCCAGCAGCTTTTTGACGGGGAACACTGAAGCTTTCTTT CASSFLTGNTEAFF
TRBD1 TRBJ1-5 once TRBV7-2 TGTGCCAGCAGCTTAGAATTTCAGGGGGGGCCCCAGCATTTT CASSLEFQGGPQHF
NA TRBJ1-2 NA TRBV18 TGTGCCAGCTCACCTGACAAGCTCTATGGCTACACCTTC CASSPDKLYGYTF
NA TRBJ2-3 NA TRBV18 TGTGCCAGCTCACCACCCGGCACAGATACGCAGTATTTT CASSPPGTDTQYF
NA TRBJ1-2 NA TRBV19 TGTGCCAGTATCTCTTACGGAAACTATGGCTACACCTTC CASISYGNYGYTF